The 8 T cell receptor beta chains listed next were all sequenced from one sample in a study of blood T cell repertoires in COVID-19. Sequenced by immunoSEQ multiplex PCR; TCRdb stores in-frame clones only, minus some. The sample consists of about 200,000 clones, around 85% of them appearing once. The sequenced sample consisted of peripheral blood. The receptors were gathered from a man between 45 and 60 years old who had recovered from COVID-19.

For this clone: The junction does not match germline at one end; this may be a read error. In DNA, the CDR3 is TGTGCCAGCAGCTTAGAACGTTTGGCGGGACAGTTT. Amino acid sequence: CASSLERLAGQF. The gene calls are TRBV7-9 and TRBJ2-3; TRBD1 is a possible D gene (7 bases). Looked up from germline, CDR1 is SEHNR and CDR2 is FQNEAQ (reference sequence). This CDR3 has 12 amino acids.

The V and J genes are TRBV5-1 and TRBJ2-1; 13 bases match TRBD2. Germline V gives CDR1 SGHRS, CDR2 YFSETQ. Trimming at V came to 2 bases and at J to 7 bases, leaving 9 bases not matched to a gene. CDR3 length: 17 residues. The CDR3 sequence: CASSFLLAGGLRNEQFF. The CDR3 region has the DNA TGCGCCAGCAGCTTTCTACTAGCGGGAGGGCTTCGGAATGAGCAGTTCTTC. Looking up the rest from reference TRBV5-1 and TRBJ2-1 gives the full variable domain: KAGVTQTPRYLIKTRGQQVTLSCSPISGHRSVSWYQQTPGQGLQFLFEYFSETQRNKGNFPGRFSGRQFSNSRSEMNVSTLELGDSALYLCASSFLLAGGLRNEQFFGPGTRLTVL.

The chain combines TRBV27 with TRBJ1-5, with a weak D call TRBD1 (5 bases). The CDR3 runs to 13 residues. Trimming removed 4 bases from V and 6 bases from J, with 10 bases in between. The germline CDR1 and CDR2 sequences are MNHEY and SMNVEV (reference sequence). CDR3 nucleotide sequence: TGTGCCAGCAGTTCGGCGGGGGGTCAGCCCCAGCATTTT. It yields the protein CASSSAGGQPQHF.

J is TRBJ2-5 and V is TRBV6-2 or TRBV6-3, with 11 bases aligning to TRBD2. J was trimmed by 2 bases and V by 2 bases; bases with no gene match: 10. Germline V gives CDR1 MNHEY, CDR2 SVGEGT. There are 18 residues in the CDR3. This chain's CDR3 is CASSYPQTSGIGQETQYF. In nucleotides, the CDR3 is TGTGCCAGCAGTTACCCTCAGACTAGCGGGATTGGGCAAGAGACCCAGTACTTC.

The gene calls are TRBV13 and TRBJ2-7; 8 bases match TRBD1. Germline lookup yields CDR1 PRHDT and CDR2 FYEKMQ (reference sequence). V was pared by 3 bases and J by 0 bases, with 4 bases of the junction left unmatched. This CDR3 is built from 15 residues. The CDR3, as DNA: TGTGCCAGCAGCTTCGGGACAGGAGGCTCCTACGAGCAGTACTTC. It yields the protein CASSFGTGGSYEQYF.

The chain links TRBV12-3 or TRBV12-4 to TRBJ1-1, with D possibly TRBD1 on 5 matching bases. Trimming cost V 4 bases and J 1 base, with 7 bases left between them. The CDR3 loop spans 13 amino acids. CDR3 residues: CASSWGGNTEAFF. The CDR3 coding sequence is TGTGCCAGCAGTTGGGGGGGGAACACTGAAGCTTTCTTT.

The chain uses TRBV9 and TRBJ2-5; the match to TRBD2 covers 7 bases. The CDR3 spans 16 residues. The germline V gene has CDR1 SGDLS and CDR2 YYNGEE. After removal of 3 bases from V and 3 bases from J, the junction contained 11 bases not matched to a gene. The CDR3 here is CASSGRAGDSKETQYF. In DNA, the CDR3 is TGTGCCAGCAGCGGCAGGGCGGGGGACTCCAAAGAGACCCAGTACTTC.

The chain is built from TRBV30 and TRBJ2-1, with TRBD2 matching over 15 bases. V dropped 0 bases and J dropped 10; count of bases not matched to a gene: 7. Looked up from germline, CDR1 is GTSNPN and CDR2 is SVGIG (reference sequence). The CDR3 loop spans 16 amino acids. The CDR3 reads CAWSVQRTSGRGEQFF. The CDR3 nucleotides read TGTGCCTGGAGTGTACAAAGGACTAGCGGGAGGGGGGAGCAGTTCTTC.